Presented here are 9 T cell receptor beta chains from one specimen sequenced in a study of T cell responses to AZD1222 COVID-19 vaccine. Profiled with immunoSEQ multiplex PCR; TCRdb holds only in-frame clones, not every one. This sample has some 130,000 clones; roughly 92% occur once, and the top ten carry over 3%. The material sequenced was peripheral blood, taken on day 0 of AZD1222 vaccination. The origin of the receptors is an adult in good health.

This chain links TRBV7-8 with TRBJ2-7; weak D call: TRBD1 (5 bases). The V end was cut by 5 bases, the J end by 0 bases, with 14 bases between. Germline V gene sequence: CDR1 SGHVS, CDR2 FQNEAQ. The CDR3 runs 15 residues. This CDR3 reads CASSLSPRGSYEQYF. The CDR3 DNA sequence: TGTGCCAGCAGCCTTAGCCCTAGGGGCTCCTACGAGCAGTACTTC.

The chain links TRBV20-1 to TRBJ2-7; D perhaps matches TRBD1 (6 bases). The CDR3 contains 12 residues. The germline gives CDR1 DFQATT, CDR2 SNEGSKA (reference sequence). Between the trimmed V and J ends, which lost 3 bases and 2 bases, there was a span of 8 bases. For the CDR3, the DNA is TGCAGTGCTAGTCAGGGGACCTACGAGCAGTACTTC. Amino acids: CSASQGTYEQYF.

V usage is TRBV9 and J usage is TRBJ1-1; possibly TRBD1 for D (5 bases). Per the germline V gene, CDR1 is SGDLS and CDR2 is YYNGEE. V shed 4 bases and J shed 5 bases, with 18 bases lying between them. The CDR3 has 15 amino acids. The CDR3 reads CASSLQDLGGTEAFF. Written as DNA, the CDR3 is TGTGCCAGCAGCCTACAGGATCTTGGGGGGACTGAAGCTTTCTTT.

This clone was observed once. The rearrangement uses TRBV6-1 and TRBJ1-5; D may be TRBD1 (6 bases). Between the trimmed V and J ends, which lost 3 bases and 5 bases, there was a span of 14 bases. The CDR3 length is 15 residues. The germline CDR1 and CDR2 sequences are MNHNS and SASEGT. The CDR3 sequence is CASSEASRGYQPQHF. As DNA, the CDR3 is TGTGCCAGCAGTGAGGCTTCCAGGGGATATCAGCCCCAGCATTTT.

The CDR3 loop is CASRGLGAIRGYTF. The CDR3, as DNA: TGTGCCAGCAGGGGGCTAGGGGCCATACGCGGCTACACCTTC. V gene TRBV25-1 combines with J gene TRBJ1-2, with D maybe TRBD1 (5 bases). Per germline, CDR1 MGHDK and CDR2 SYGVNS. CDR3 length equals 14 residues. Trimming pared 6 bases from V and 8 bases from J, leaving 19 bases between.

The rearrangement links TRBV4-1 to TRBJ2-2, with D uncertain. Germline-derived CDR1 and CDR2 are MGHRA and YSYEKL. Between the trimmed V and J ends, which lost 1 base and 0 bases, there was a span of 9 bases. CDR3 size: 16 residues. The CDR3 spells CASSQVRATNTGELFF. The CDR3 region has the DNA TGCGCCAGCAGCCAAGTCCGGGCCACGAACACCGGGGAGCTGTTTTTT.

The chain is built from TRBV19 and TRBJ1-1; 7 nucleotides match TRBD1. Unmatched junction bases numbered 8, after V lost 9 bases and J lost 1 base. This CDR3 has 14 residues. Germline-derived CDR1 and CDR2 are LNHDA and SQIVND (reference sequence). CDR3 nucleotides: TGTGCCAGCAGACGACAGGGCCCGAACACTGAAGCTTTCTTT. Translated: CASRRQGPNTEAFF.

This sequence joins TRBV27 and TRBJ2-7; 7 bases align to TRBD1. Trimming at V came to 10 bases and at J to 2 bases, leaving 11 bases not matched to a gene. The CDR3 consists of 14 residues. Germline V gives CDR1 MNHEY, CDR2 SMNVEV (reference sequence). This chain's CDR3 is CATKQGLNTYEQYF. The CDR3 bases are TGTGCCACCAAACAGGGGCTAAATACCTACGAGCAGTACTTC.

The V call is TRBV5-1, the J call TRBJ2-7; D might be TRBD1 (6 bases). V dropped 2 bases and J dropped 3 bases, with 12 bases sitting between them. Germline CDR1 and CDR2: SGHRS and YFSETQ. The CDR3 loop spans 14 amino acids. CDR3: CASSFGLRGYEQYF. The CDR3 nucleotides are TGCGCCAGCAGCTTCGGTCTCAGGGGCTACGAGCAGTACTTC.